The rows below give T cell receptor beta chains drawn from one sample of a study of yellow fever vaccine responses in identical twins. TCRdb processed the RT-PCR reads anew with MiXCR; each CDR3 protein has one entry. The sample lists some 23,000 distinct CDR3 sequences, 60% to 85% occurring once. The sample was T cells from blood (PBMCs), unsorted or a sorted subset (not recorded which), taken before or after yellow fever vaccination (not recorded which). These receptors were obtained from a woman under 30 who received the yellow fever vaccine. Both conserved end residues are part of each CDR3. A D gene is named only where the DNA matches it firmly.

J gene: TRBJ2-5
V gene: TRBV4-1
D gene: TRBD2
CDR3 length: 17
CDR3 DNA: TGCGCCAGCAGCCAAGTTCGGGGAGCGGGGGCTCAAGAGACCCAGTACTTC
CDR3 protein: CASSQVRGAGAQETQYF

J gene: TRBJ2-5
V gene: TRBV2
D gene: -
CDR3 length: 11
CDR3 DNA: TGTGCCAGCAGTCGCTATGGGACCCAGTACTTC
CDR3 protein: CASSRYGTQYF

J gene: TRBJ2-3
V gene: TRBV12-3/TRBV12-4
D gene: TRBD2
CDR3 length: 18
CDR3 DNA: TGTGCCAGCAGTATTAACCTTTGGACTAGCGGGAGTTCAGATACGCAGTATTTT
CDR3 protein: CASSINLWTSGSSDTQYF

J gene: TRBJ1-3
V gene: TRBV29-1
D gene: TRBD1
CDR3 length: 16
CDR3 DNA: TGCAGCGTCACCGGGACAGGGGGCATAAATGGAAACACCATATATTTT
CDR3 protein: CSVTGTGGINGNTIYF

J gene: TRBJ2-1
V gene: TRBV12-3/TRBV12-4
D gene: TRBD2
CDR3 length: 14
CDR3 DNA: TGTGCCAGCAGTATAGCGGGTAACAGAAATGAGCAGTTCTTC
CDR3 protein: CASSIAGNRNEQFF

J gene: TRBJ2-3
V gene: TRBV11-3
D gene: TRBD2
CDR3 length: 16
CDR3 DNA: TGTGCCAGCAGCTCAGGCTCGGCGGGGGAGACAGATACGCAGTATTTT
CDR3 protein: CASSSGSAGETDTQYF

J gene: TRBJ1-1
V gene: TRBV11-1
D gene: TRBD1
CDR3 length: 14
CDR3 DNA: TGTGCCAGCAGCTTAGACAGGGGAAGGACTGAAGCTTTCTTT
CDR3 protein: CASSLDRGRTEAFF

J gene: TRBJ1-5
V gene: TRBV23-1
D gene: -
CDR3 length: 11
CDR3 DNA: TGCGCCAGCAGTCAAGGGCAGCCCCAGCATTTT
CDR3 protein: CASSQGQPQHF

J gene: TRBJ1-5
V gene: TRBV6-1
D gene: -
CDR3 length: 13
CDR3 DNA: TGTGCCAGCAGTATAGCTCCCCCGGAGCCCCAGCATTTT
CDR3 protein: CASSIAPPEPQHF

J gene: TRBJ1-1
V gene: TRBV12-3/TRBV12-4
D gene: -
CDR3 length: 11
CDR3 DNA: TGTGCCAGCAATAATCTGGGTGAAGCTTTCTTT
CDR3 protein: CASNNLGEAFF

J gene: TRBJ1-4
V gene: TRBV11-3
D gene: TRBD1
CDR3 length: 18
CDR3 DNA: TGTGCCAGCAGCTTAGGGACCGGACAGGGGAGAACTAATGAAAAACTGTTTTTT
CDR3 protein: CASSLGTGQGRTNEKLFF